This T cell receptor beta chain was recovered during a study of blood T cell repertoires in COVID-19. Whole-study context: In each case, the material was cDNA or gDNA derived from T cells, B-cell-depleted T cells, or PBMCs.

Profiling relied on immunoSEQ multiplex PCR, and the TCRdb table lists in-frame clones only, not all of them. This table has around 230,000 clones, roughly 80% appearing once. V gave up 6 bases and J gave up 3 bases; unmatched junction bases: 11. CDR1 and CDR2 (germline): LNHDA, SQIVND (reference sequence). The CDR3 spans 15 residues. This rearrangement joins TRBV19 to TRBJ2-7; 7 nucleotides line up with TRBD2. The sequence derives from a woman in her 70s with active or convalescent COVID-19. The material sequenced was peripheral blood. As DNA, the CDR3 is TGTGCCAGTAGACCCGGGGAGGGCCGATTCTACGAGCAGTACTTC. Translation: CASRPGEGRFYEQYF. The variable domain in full, with the rest retrieved from reference TRBV19 and TRBJ2-7, is DGGITQSPKYLFRKEGQNVTLSCEQNLNHDAMYWYRQDPGQGLRLIYYSQIVNDFQKGDIAEGYSVSREKKESFPLTVTSAQKNPTAFYLCASRPGEGRFYEQYFGPGTRLTVT.